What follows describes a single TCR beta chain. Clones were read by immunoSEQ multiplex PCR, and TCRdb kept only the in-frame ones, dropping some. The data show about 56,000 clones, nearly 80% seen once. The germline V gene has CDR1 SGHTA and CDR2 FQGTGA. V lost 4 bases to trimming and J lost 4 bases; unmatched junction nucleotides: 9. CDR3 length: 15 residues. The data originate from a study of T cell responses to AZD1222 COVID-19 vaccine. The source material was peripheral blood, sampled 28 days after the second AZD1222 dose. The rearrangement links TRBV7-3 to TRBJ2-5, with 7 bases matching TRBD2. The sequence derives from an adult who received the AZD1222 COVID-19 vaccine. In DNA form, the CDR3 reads TGTGCCAGCAGCTCCACGGCGGGAGCCCCAGAGACCCAGTACTTC. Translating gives CASSSTAGAPETQYF.